These 25 T cell receptor beta chains were sequenced from one sample in a study of blood T cell repertoires in COVID-19. This table comes from immunoSEQ multiplex PCR, and its TCRdb copy is limited to in-frame clones, with some not included. The table has roughly 190,000 clones, approximately 80% seen once; the top ten hold more than 4%. Sequenced material: PBMCs or T cells enriched from blood (not recorded which). Receptors were obtained from a woman aged 55-69 years with acute COVID-19.

The V gene is TRBV10-3, the J gene TRBJ2-1; the match to TRBD2 covers 13 bases. The V segment lost 4 bases and the J segment 8 bases; nucleotides outside the gene matches: 5. The CDR3 spans 15 residues. The germline V gene encodes CDR1 ENHRY and CDR2 SYGVKD. The CDR3 loop reads CAISGRLAGGDEQFF. In DNA, the CDR3 is TGTGCCATCAGTGGACGACTAGCGGGAGGCGATGAGCAGTTCTTC.

The chain is built from TRBV6-4 and TRBJ2-5; the D gene is possibly TRBD1 (6 bases). Looked up from germline, CDR1 is MRHNA and CDR2 is SNTAGT. The CDR3 loop spans 15 amino acids. V was shortened by 4 bases and J by 4 bases, with 16 bases between the two germline ends. The CDR3 spells CASSGERAGAETQYF. DNA of the CDR3: TGTGCCAGCAGTGGAGAGAGGGCAGGGGCAGAGACCCAGTACTTC.

This clone was observed a handful of times. V is TRBV11-3 and J is TRBJ2-1; 7 bases match TRBD1. CDR3 length equals 15 residues. J gave up 8 bases and V 1 base, and 8 bases lay outside the gene matches. CDR1 is SGHNT and CDR2 is YENEEA in the germline V gene. CDR3 region: CASSLGTGRGYEQFF. The CDR3 bases are TGTGCCAGCAGCTTAGGTACCGGCAGGGGGTATGAGCAGTTCTTC.

This clone was seen a handful of times. The V gene is TRBV6-5, the J gene TRBJ2-1; D remains unclear. Trimming shortened V by 0 bases and J by 4 bases, and 10 bases separated the two germline ends. Germline CDR1 reads MNHEY; CDR2 reads SVGAGI. The CDR3 contains 15 residues. Written as DNA, the CDR3 is TGTGCCAGCAGTTACTCGACGGAGTTTTACAATGAGCAGTTCTTC. Translated, it gives CASSYSTEFYNEQFF.

The CDR3 protein is CASSLLRGTENTIYF. In DNA form, the CDR3 reads TGCGCCAGCAGCCTTCTCAGGGGGACAGAAAACACCATATATTTT. V and J are TRBV4-3 and TRBJ1-3, with TRBD1 identical over 7 bases. Per the germline V gene, CDR1 is LGHNA and CDR2 is YSLEER. The CDR3 sequence is 15 residues long. The J segment lost 6 bases and the V segment lost 4 bases, leaving 9 bases of the junction unmatched.

The chain carries TRBV6-1 and TRBJ2-5, with a possible D match to TRBD2 (6 bases). CDR3 length equals 15 residues. Germline V gene sequence: CDR1 MNHNS, CDR2 SASEGT. V was cut by 3 bases and J by 1 base, with 12 bases left in between. The CDR3 reads CASSDGPRGQETQYF. The CDR3 coding sequence is TGTGCCAGCAGTGACGGGCCGCGGGGCCAAGAGACCCAGTACTTC.

The V and J genes are TRBV19 and TRBJ1-1; maybe TRBD1 (6 bases). V lost 5 bases and J lost 4, with 11 bases in between. This CDR3 contains 13 residues. Germline V gene data show CDR1 as LNHDA and CDR2 as SQIVND (reference sequence). The CDR3 region is CASSYRVSTEAFF. In DNA, the CDR3 is TGTGCCAGTAGTTACAGGGTGAGCACTGAAGCTTTCTTT.

J is TRBJ1-4 and V is TRBV5-1, with 7 nucleotides matching TRBD1. The V gene's germline CDR1 is SGHRS and CDR2 YFSETQ. After removal of 1 base from V and 5 bases from J, the junction contained 8 bases not matched to a gene. This CDR3 is built from 16 residues. The CDR3 DNA is TGCGCCAGCAGCTTGCTCGTGACAGGGTTGAATGAAAAACTGTTTTTT. Translating it yields CASSLLVTGLNEKLFF. Full variable domain (outside the CDR3, taken from reference TRBV5-1 and TRBJ1-4): KAGVTQTPRYLIKTRGQQVTLSCSPISGHRSVSWYQQTPGQGLQFLFEYFSETQRNKGNFPGRFSGRQFSNSRSEMNVSTLELGDSALYLCASSLLVTGLNEKLFFGSGTQLSVL.

Concerning this clone: Other DNA sequences within the sample encode an identical CDR3. The chain uses TRBV7-2 and TRBJ2-5; D is possibly TRBD2 (5 bases). Per germline, CDR1 SGHTA and CDR2 FQGNSA. Trimming removed 5 bases from V and 5 bases from J, with 6 bases in between. The CDR3 has 11 residues. The CDR3 nucleotides are TGTGCCAGCAGCCGAGGGGAGACCCAGTACTTC. Its translation: CASSRGETQYF. The full variable domain, in which reference TRBV7-2 and TRBJ2-5 provide the parts outside the CDR3, is GAGVSQSPSNKVTEKGKDVELRCDPISGHTALYWYRQSLGQGLEFLIYFQGNSAPDKSGLPSDRFSAERTGGSVSTLTIQRTQQEDSAVYLCASSRGETQYFGPGTRLLVL.

The DNA of the CDR3 is TGTGCCAGCAGTTTATCACAGGGGGTTGAAGCTTTCTTT. This encodes CASSLSQGVEAFF. The chain couples TRBV12-3 or TRBV12-4 to TRBJ1-1, with TRBD1 matching 8 bases. CDR3 length equals 13 residues. Trimming took 2 bases from V and 7 from J; bases not matched to a gene: 3.

Concerning this clone itself: The sample carries other DNA sequences with the same CDR3. The chain carries TRBV6-5 and TRBJ1-1; D unclear. CDR3 length: 15 residues. With 0 bases removed from V and 1 base from J, the gap between germline ends came to 9 bases. Germline V CDR1 and CDR2: MNHEY, SVGAGI. CDR3 nucleotide sequence: TGTGCCAGCAGTTACTCGGTAGGCGGGAACACTGAAGCTTTCTTT. Residues: CASSYSVGGNTEAFF.

The V call is TRBV6-1, the J call TRBJ1-2; unclear D gene. Germline V gene lookup returns CDR1 MNHNS and CDR2 SASEGT. The CDR3 runs to 12 residues. Trimming removed 3 bases from V and 8 bases from J, with 10 bases in between. CDR3 amino acids: CASSETRWGYTF. CDR3 nucleotides: TGTGCCAGCAGTGAGACAAGGTGGGGCTACACCTTC.

The chain links TRBV19 to TRBJ2-7, with 10 bases aligning to TRBD1. The CDR3 has 15 amino acids. CDR1 and CDR2 from the germline V gene are LNHDA and SQIVND (reference sequence). The V and J ends lost 3 bases and 2 bases, in that order; junction bases with no gene match: 4. DNA for the CDR3: TGTGCCAGTAGTATCTGGACAGGGGGTACCTACGAGCAGTACTTC. Encoded protein: CASSIWTGGTYEQYF.

The chain employs TRBV4-1 and TRBJ2-2, with 11 bases matching TRBD2. J gave up 6 bases and V 3 bases, and 6 bases lay outside the gene matches. CDR1 MGHRA and CDR2 YSYEKL come from the germline V gene. CDR3 length: 16 residues. The CDR3 DNA reads as TGCGCCAGCAGCCAGGGACTAGCGGAAACACCCGGGGAGCTGTTTTTT. This translates into CASSQGLAETPGELFF.

The CDR3 region is CASSHRDFRTQYF. The CDR3 coding sequence is TGTGCCAGCAGTCATCGGGACTTCCGGACGCAGTATTTT. The chain is built from TRBV6-5 and TRBJ2-3; TRBD2 is a possible D gene (6 bases). The V and J ends lost 5 bases and 9 bases respectively, with 15 bases between them. The germline V gene encodes CDR1 MNHEY and CDR2 SVGAGI. The CDR3 has 13 amino acids.

This clone was seen many times. The rearrangement links TRBV24-1 to TRBJ1-2, with 8 positions matching TRBD1. Looked up from germline, CDR1 is KGHDR and CDR2 is SFDVKD. The CDR3 length is 13 residues. Trimming took 9 bases from V and 8 from J; bases not matched to a gene: 10. CDR3 in DNA: TGTGCCACCCGAGGGCAGGGGGCGATCGGCTACACCTTC. It encodes CATRGQGAIGYTF.

The gene calls are TRBV24-1 and TRBJ2-3, with D possibly being TRBD2 (5 bases). Trimming cost V 4 bases and J 0 bases, with 16 bases left between them. Germline V gene lookup returns CDR1 KGHDR and CDR2 SFDVKD. The CDR3 extends over 17 amino acids. The CDR3 spells CATSDLPGRLSTDTQYF. CDR3 DNA: TGTGCCACCAGTGACCTCCCGGGGAGACTGAGCACAGATACGCAGTATTTT.

The chain combines TRBV2 with TRBJ1-3; D call uncertain. Germline V gives CDR1 SNHLY, CDR2 FYNNEI. V was clipped by 5 bases and J by 2 bases, with 13 bases between them. The CDR3 has 15 residues. The CDR3 loop reads CASSPAGRTGNTIYF. Written as DNA, the CDR3 is TGTGCCAGCAGTCCGGCAGGAAGAACTGGAAACACCATATATTTT.

This clone was counted a few times. The chain has TRBV11-2 and TRBJ1-1; unclear D gene. V was shortened by 11 bases and J by 0 bases, with 13 bases between the two germline ends. Germline CDR1 SGHAT, CDR2 FQNNGV. The CDR3 runs to 13 residues. CDR3 region: CALARRLNTEAFF. The CDR3 DNA reads as TGTGCCCTCGCCCGGCGGTTGAACACTGAAGCTTTCTTT. Variable domain in full (rest from reference TRBV11-2 and TRBJ1-1): EAGVAQSPRYKIIEKRQSVAFWCNPISGHATLYWYQQILGQGPKLLIQFQNNGVVDDSQLPKDRFSAERLKGVDSTLKIQPAKLEDSAVYLCALARRLNTEAFFGQGTRLTVV.

The chain combines TRBV7-6 with TRBJ1-6; 7 bases align to TRBD1. Germline CDR1 reads SGHVS; CDR2 reads FNYEAQ. CDR3 size: 20 residues. Trimming at V came to 2 bases and at J to 9 bases, leaving 22 bases not matched to a gene. The CDR3 region is CASSLSPQSTSHQGGSPLHF. The CDR3 nucleotides are TGTGCCAGCAGCTTATCCCCCCAATCGACAAGCCATCAGGGGGGTTCACCCCTCCACTTT.

The chain joins TRBV5-1 to TRBJ1-1; D remains ambiguous. Trimming stripped 4 bases from V and 1 base from J, with 11 bases between. Germline CDR1 SGHRS, CDR2 YFSETQ. The CDR3 is 14 amino acids. CDR3 sequence reads: CASSHQASNTEAFF. For the CDR3, the DNA is TGCGCCAGCAGCCATCAGGCCTCGAACACTGAAGCTTTCTTT.

The genes are TRBV5-1 and TRBJ1-2; D unresolved. Germline CDR1 is SGHRS and CDR2 is YFSETQ. Trimming shortened V by 2 bases and J by 2 bases, and 7 bases separated the two germline ends. There are 13 residues in the CDR3. CDR3 in DNA: TGCGCCAGCAGCTTTGGGCAGAACTATGGCTACACCTTC. This codes for CASSFGQNYGYTF.

This chain connects TRBV18 to TRBJ2-6; 10 bases line up with TRBD1. Germline CDR1 KGHSH, CDR2 LQKENI. This CDR3 contains 17 residues. Germline trimming cut 4 bases from V and 2 bases from J; bases unmatched to any gene: 5. The CDR3 is CASSQGTGDTGANVLTF. DNA for the CDR3: TGTGCCAGCTCACAAGGGACAGGGGACACTGGGGCCAACGTCCTGACTTTC.

This chain links TRBV25-1 with TRBJ1-1, with D possibly being TRBD1 (6 bases). The CDR3 runs 13 residues. Germline V gives CDR1 MGHDK, CDR2 SYGVNS. Trimming shortened V by 6 bases and J by 3 bases, and 11 bases separated the two germline ends. The CDR3 DNA reads as TGTGCCAGCAGACAGGGCGACGACACTGAAGCTTTCTTT. Its protein product is CASRQGDDTEAFF. Supplemented by reference TRBV25-1 and TRBJ1-1, the full variable domain reads EADIYQTPRYLVIGTGKKITLECSQTMGHDKMYWYQQDPGMELHLIHYSYGVNSTEKGDLSSESTVSRIRTEHFPLTLESARPSHTSQYLCASRQGDDTEAFFGQGTRLTVV.

The chain combines TRBV5-6 with TRBJ2-7; 7 nucleotides line up with TRBD1. Germline V gene sequence: CDR1 SGHDT, CDR2 YYEEEE. The CDR3 totals 14 residues. Trimming took 4 bases from V and 0 from J; bases not matched to a gene: 4. CDR3 amino acids: CASSPDRFSYEQYV. Written as DNA, the CDR3 is TGTGCCAGCAGCCCGGACAGGTTCTCCTACGAGCAGTACGTC.